Listed below are T cell receptor beta chains from one sample, sequenced in a study of cytomegalovirus exposure and HLA in healthy donors. Sequencing was performed with immunoSEQ multiplex PCR; in TCRdb, only in-frame clones are kept and a portion is missing. The sample lists 100,000 to 150,000 clones, approximately 87% seen once, with 1.5% to 1.7% in the top ten. The sample comprised PBMCs. The receptors shown here come from a man aged 40-49 years in good health and CMV-seronegative. The conserved cysteine and the conserved F or W are not part of the CDR3 here. A D gene is named only where the DNA matches it firmly. For some rows the clone size is stated as once, few or many, or as a class when expanded; others skip it.

size	D	V	J	CDR3
.	TRBD2	TRBV6-4	TRBJ2-3	ASSEGGLGADTQY
once	.	TRBV5-4	TRBJ1-6	ASSSSGYRVNSPLH
few	.	TRBV27	TRBJ1-1	ASSPYTQGAGAEAF
.	TRBD2	TRBV9	TRBJ2-7	ASSPPGLGSTEQY
.	.	TRBV7-9	TRBJ2-5	SSSPSWETQY
once	.	TRBV19	TRBJ2-4	ASRGGGLNIQY
few	.	TRBV4-3	TRBJ1-4	ASSQEWGRGRVANEKLF
.	.	TRBV2	TRBJ2-6	ASRRGLSSGANVLT
.	TRBD2	TRBV6-4	TRBJ2-3	ASSILAGGTDTQY
.	TRBD2	TRBV4-3	TRBJ2-7	ASSQEGGRRAQY
.	.	TRBV5-6	TRBJ2-1	ASSYSYSYNEQF